The T cell receptor (beta chain) described here comes from a study of identical twins. One entry per CDR3 protein results from TCRdb running MiXCR on the 5' RACE reads. Seen here are about 220,000 distinct CDR3 sequences, 7.5% observed once, and the top ten hold 1.9%. Study findings and constraints: The study reached conclusions through statistical analysis that was cross-sectional, not following the same donors. Fewer insertions characterized abundant cord blood beta clonotypes, whereas memory repertoires showed none.

Germline V CDR1 and CDR2: SQVTM, ANQGSEA. V gave up 3 bases and J gave up 8 bases, with 2 bases separating them. The CDR3 consists of 9 residues. Donors were all healthy Caucasians. This clonotype was picked up many times. The antigen is unknown. This sample also appeared in a second study, on yellow fever vaccine responses in identical twins. This second study says: As reported, the vaccine T cell response of twins seemed partly convergent and partly personalized.

Sequenced sample: memory (CD45RO+) T cells sorted from blood. The chain uses TRBV29-1 and TRBJ2-1; D is ambiguous. This receptor was identified in a young woman in good health. The CDR3 nucleotides are TGCAGCGTTGAGTATGAGCAGTTCTTC. It yields the protein CSVEYEQFF.